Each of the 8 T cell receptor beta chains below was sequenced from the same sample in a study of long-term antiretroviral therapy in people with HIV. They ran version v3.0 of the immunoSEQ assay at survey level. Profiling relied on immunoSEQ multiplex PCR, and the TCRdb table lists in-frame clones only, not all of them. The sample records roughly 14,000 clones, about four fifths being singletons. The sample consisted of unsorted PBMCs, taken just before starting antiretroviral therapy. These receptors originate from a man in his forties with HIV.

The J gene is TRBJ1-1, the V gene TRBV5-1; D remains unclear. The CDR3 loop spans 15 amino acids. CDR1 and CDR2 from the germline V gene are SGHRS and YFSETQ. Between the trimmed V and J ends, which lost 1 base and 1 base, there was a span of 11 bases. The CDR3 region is CASSLLHPENTEAFF. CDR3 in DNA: TGCGCCAGCAGCTTGCTTCATCCCGAGAACACTGAAGCTTTCTTT.

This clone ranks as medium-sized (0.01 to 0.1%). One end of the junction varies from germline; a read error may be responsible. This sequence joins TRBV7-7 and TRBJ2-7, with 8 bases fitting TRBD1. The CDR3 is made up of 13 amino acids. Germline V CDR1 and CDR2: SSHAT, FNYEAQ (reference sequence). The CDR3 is CASSSKDRDEQYF. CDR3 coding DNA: TGTGCTAGCAGCTCAAAGGACAGGGACGAGCAGTACTTC.

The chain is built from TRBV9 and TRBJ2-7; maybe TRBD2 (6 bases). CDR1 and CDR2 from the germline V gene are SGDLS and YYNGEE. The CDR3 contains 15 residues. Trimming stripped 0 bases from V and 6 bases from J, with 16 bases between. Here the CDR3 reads CASSVAVGGWAEQYF. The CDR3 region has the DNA TGTGCCAGCAGCGTAGCAGTAGGAGGGTGGGCCGAGCAGTACTTC.

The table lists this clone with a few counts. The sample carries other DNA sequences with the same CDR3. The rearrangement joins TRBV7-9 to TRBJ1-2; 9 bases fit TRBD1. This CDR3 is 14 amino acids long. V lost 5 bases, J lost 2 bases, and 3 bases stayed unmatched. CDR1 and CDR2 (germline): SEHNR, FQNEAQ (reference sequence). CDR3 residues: CASSQGQGNYGYTF. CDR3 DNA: TGTGCCAGCAGCCAAGGACAGGGGAACTATGGCTACACCTTC.

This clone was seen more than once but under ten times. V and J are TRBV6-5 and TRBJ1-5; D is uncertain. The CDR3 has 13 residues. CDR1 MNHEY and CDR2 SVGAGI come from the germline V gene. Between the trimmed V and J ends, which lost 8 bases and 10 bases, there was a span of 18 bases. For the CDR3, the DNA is TGTGCCAGCTCCCTAGGTCGAACGGGACCCCAGCATTTT. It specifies CASSLGRTGPQHF.

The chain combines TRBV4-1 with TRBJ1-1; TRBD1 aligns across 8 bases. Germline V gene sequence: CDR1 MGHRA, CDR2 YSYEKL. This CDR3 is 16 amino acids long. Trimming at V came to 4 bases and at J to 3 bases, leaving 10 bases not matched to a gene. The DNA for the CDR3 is TGCGCCAGCAGCCCTTTCCCAGGACAGGGTTACACTGAAGCTTTCTTT. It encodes CASSPFPGQGYTEAFF.

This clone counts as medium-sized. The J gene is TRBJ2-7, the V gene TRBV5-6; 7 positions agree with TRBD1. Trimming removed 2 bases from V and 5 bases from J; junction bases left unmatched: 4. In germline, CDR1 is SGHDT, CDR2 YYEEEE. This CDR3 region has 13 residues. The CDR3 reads CASSFYRGHEQYF. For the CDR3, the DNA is TGTGCCAGCAGCTTTTACAGGGGCCACGAGCAGTACTTC.

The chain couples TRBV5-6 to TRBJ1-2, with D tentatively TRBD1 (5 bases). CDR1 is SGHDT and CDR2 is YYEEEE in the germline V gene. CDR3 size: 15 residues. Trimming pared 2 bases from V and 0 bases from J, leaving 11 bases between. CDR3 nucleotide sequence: TGTGCCAGCAGCTTAACAGGCTTGTCTAACTATGGCTACACCTTC. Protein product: CASSLTGLSNYGYTF.